This T cell receptor (beta chain) was sequenced during a study of blood T cells in healthy people across ages. General study points: Strong correlation existed between TCR beta diversity and naive T cell percentage.

The use of a sample-barcoded 5' primer and a J-beta primer mix characterized a second PCR of roughly 7 to 12 cycles. TCRdb reprocessed the 5' RACE reads with MiXCR, giving one entry per CDR3 protein. The table records 870,000 or so distinct CDR3 sequences, less than 35% of them present only once. Germline values: CDR1 LGHNA, CDR2 YNFKEQ. The CDR3 is 16 amino acids. The ends were cut back, 0 bases at V and 0 bases at J, with 9 bases in the middle. Remarks on this clonotype: Antigen unknown.

The receptor comes from a woman of 80 years or more in good health. The chain joins TRBV4-2 to TRBJ1-5, with unresolved D. Sequencing used blood. For the CDR3, the DNA is TGTGCCAGCAGCCAAGAGTCAGCTTATAGCAATCAGCCCCAGCATTTT. The encoded protein is CASSQESAYSNQPQHF.